These T cell receptor beta chains were read from a single sample in a study of shared clonotypes between healthy human individuals. Sequencing was performed with immunoSEQ multiplex PCR; in TCRdb, only in-frame clones are kept and a portion is missing. The data hold about 680,000 clones, with about 90% observed a single time. Source material: naive CD8+ T cells sorted from blood. Receptors originate from a young man in good health. Each CDR3 is given with its conserved first and last residue. The order of the fields is J gene, clone size, D gene, V gene, CDR3 protein, CDR3 DNA. A D gene is named only where the DNA matches it firmly. A clone size is listed for some rows: how often the clone was seen (once, few, many), or a class if it is expanded.

j_gene: TRBJ2-5; abundance: .; d_gene: .; v_gene: TRBV27; CDR3aa: CASKPQPHQETQYF; CDR3nt: TGTGCCAGCAAGCCACAGCCACACCAAGAGACCCAGTACTTC
j_gene: TRBJ2-2; abundance: .; d_gene: .; v_gene: TRBV2; CDR3aa: CASGPPYTGELFF; CDR3nt: TGTGCCAGCGGACCCCCCTACACCGGGGAGCTGTTTTTT
j_gene: TRBJ2-3; abundance: .; d_gene: .; v_gene: TRBV28; CDR3aa: CASSLIFRTDTQYF; CDR3nt: TGTGCCAGCAGTTTAATATTTCGCACAGATACGCAGTATTTT
j_gene: TRBJ1-4; abundance: once; d_gene: .; v_gene: TRBV28; CDR3aa: CASSTGLEDTNEKLFF; CDR3nt: TGTGCCAGCAGCACAGGGTTGGAGGACACTAATGAAAAACTGTTTTTT
j_gene: TRBJ2-7; abundance: .; d_gene: .; v_gene: TRBV10-1; CDR3aa: CASSEGDAHEQYF; CDR3nt: TGCGCCAGCAGTGAGGGGGACGCCCACGAGCAGTACTTC
j_gene: TRBJ2-3; abundance: .; d_gene: .; v_gene: TRBV4-1; CDR3aa: CASSQVALDTQYF; CDR3nt: TGCGCCAGCAGCCAGGTGGCTCTAGATACGCAGTATTTT
j_gene: TRBJ1-3; abundance: .; d_gene: .; v_gene: TRBV5-5; CDR3aa: CASSFWEGGENTIYF; CDR3nt: TGTGCCAGCAGCTTTTGGGAGGGAGGAGAGAACACCATATATTTT
j_gene: TRBJ2-1; abundance: .; d_gene: .; v_gene: TRBV6-5; CDR3aa: CASSYLSPYSYNEQFF; CDR3nt: TGTGCCAGCAGTTACCTTAGCCCCTATTCCTACAATGAGCAGTTCTTC
j_gene: TRBJ2-2; abundance: once; d_gene: .; v_gene: TRBV27; CDR3aa: CASSLLPGNAGELFF; CDR3nt: TGTGCCAGCAGTTTATTACCGGGGAACGCCGGGGAGCTGTTTTTT
j_gene: TRBJ2-2; abundance: .; d_gene: .; v_gene: TRBV4-3; CDR3aa: CASSLNKGRDGELFF; CDR3nt: TGCGCCAGCAGTCTTAATAAGGGGCGAGACGGGGAGCTGTTTTTT
j_gene: TRBJ2-7; abundance: .; d_gene: TRBD2; v_gene: TRBV28; CDR3aa: CASSLPGLTVYEQYF; CDR3nt: TGTGCCAGCAGCCTCCCGGGACTAACGGTCTACGAGCAGTACTTC
j_gene: TRBJ2-2; abundance: few; d_gene: TRBD1; v_gene: TRBV11-2; CDR3aa: CASSPPYRGPGELFF; CDR3nt: TGTGCCAGCAGCCCGCCCTACAGGGGGCCCGGGGAGCTGTTTTTT
j_gene: TRBJ1-4; abundance: .; d_gene: .; v_gene: TRBV27; CDR3aa: CASSLSDPAGEGEKLFF; CDR3nt: TGTGCCAGCAGTTTATCGGACCCGGCAGGGGAAGGAGAAAAACTGTTTTTT
j_gene: TRBJ2-4; abundance: .; d_gene: .; v_gene: TRBV11-2; CDR3aa: CASSAPGVIAKNIQYF; CDR3nt: TGTGCCAGCAGCGCCCCAGGGGTTATAGCCAAAAACATTCAGTACTTC
j_gene: TRBJ2-3; abundance: .; d_gene: TRBD2; v_gene: TRBV5-4; CDR3aa: CASSLLAGGSDTQYF; CDR3nt: TGTGCCAGCAGCTTGCTAGCGGGAGGGTCAGATACGCAGTATTTT
j_gene: TRBJ2-5; abundance: .; d_gene: TRBD1; v_gene: TRBV6-5; CDR3aa: CASNPQGEEETQYF; CDR3nt: TGTGCCAGCAACCCACAGGGGGAGGAGGAGACCCAGTACTTC
j_gene: TRBJ2-7; abundance: .; d_gene: .; v_gene: TRBV6-6; CDR3aa: CASSSTRYEQYF; CDR3nt: TGTGCCAGCAGTTCTACGCGATACGAGCAGTACTTC
j_gene: TRBJ2-3; abundance: once; d_gene: TRBD2; v_gene: TRBV7-9; CDR3aa: CASSLPGLAHRTDTQYF; CDR3nt: TGTGCCAGCAGCTTGCCCGGACTAGCCCATCGGACAGATACGCAGTATTTT
j_gene: TRBJ1-2; abundance: few; d_gene: TRBD1; v_gene: TRBV7-9; CDR3aa: CASAGGSYTF; CDR3nt: TGTGCCAGCGCAGGGGGCAGCTACACCTTC
j_gene: TRBJ1-4; abundance: .; d_gene: TRBD1; v_gene: TRBV5-4; CDR3aa: CASSYTGGGEKLFF; CDR3nt: TGTGCCAGCAGCTACACAGGGGGTGGTGAAAAACTGTTTTTT
j_gene: TRBJ2-7; abundance: .; d_gene: TRBD2; v_gene: TRBV7-6; CDR3aa: CASGLAGANEQYF; CDR3nt: TGTGCCAGCGGACTAGCGGGAGCTAATGAGCAGTACTTC
j_gene: TRBJ2-7; abundance: .; d_gene: .; v_gene: TRBV4-1; CDR3aa: CASSQETRETYEQYF; CDR3nt: TGCGCCAGCAGCCAAGAAACTCGGGAAACCTACGAGCAGTACTTC
j_gene: TRBJ2-3; abundance: .; d_gene: TRBD1; v_gene: TRBV7-2; CDR3aa: CASSFRGQVGDTQYF; CDR3nt: TGTGCCAGCAGCTTTCGGGGACAGGTAGGAGATACGCAGTATTTT
j_gene: TRBJ2-7; abundance: .; d_gene: .; v_gene: TRBV28; CDR3aa: CASSLSPRGAEQYF; CDR3nt: TGTGCCAGCAGTTTATCACCCCGGGGGGCCGAGCAGTACTTC
j_gene: TRBJ2-7; abundance: .; d_gene: .; v_gene: TRBV7-9; CDR3aa: CASSSPLEASSYEQYF; CDR3nt: TGTGCCAGCAGCTCCCCCCTGGAGGCGTCCTCCTACGAGCAGTACTTC
j_gene: TRBJ1-1; abundance: .; d_gene: .; v_gene: TRBV4-1; CDR3aa: CASSQVGGGTEAFF; CDR3nt: TGCGCCAGCAGCCAAGTTGGGGGGGGCACTGAAGCTTTCTTT
j_gene: TRBJ2-2; abundance: once; d_gene: .; v_gene: TRBV4-1; CDR3aa: CASSQTETNTGELFF; CDR3nt: TGCGCCAGCAGCCAAACCGAAACGAACACCGGGGAGCTGTTTTTT
j_gene: TRBJ2-1; abundance: .; d_gene: TRBD2; v_gene: TRBV7-6; CDR3aa: CASSFGTSGHVRDEQFF; CDR3nt: TGTGCCAGCAGCTTTGGGACTAGCGGCCATGTCCGGGATGAGCAGTTCTTC